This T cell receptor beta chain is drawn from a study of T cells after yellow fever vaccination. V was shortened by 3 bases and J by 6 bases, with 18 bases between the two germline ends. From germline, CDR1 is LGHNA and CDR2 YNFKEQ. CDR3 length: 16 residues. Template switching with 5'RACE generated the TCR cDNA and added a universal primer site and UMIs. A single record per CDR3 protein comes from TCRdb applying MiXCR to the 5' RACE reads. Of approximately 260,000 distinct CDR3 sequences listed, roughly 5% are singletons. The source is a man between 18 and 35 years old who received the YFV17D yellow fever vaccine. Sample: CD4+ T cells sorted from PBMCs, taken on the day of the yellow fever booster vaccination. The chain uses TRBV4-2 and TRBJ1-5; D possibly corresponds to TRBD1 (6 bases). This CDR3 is CASSQTATGSAQPQHF. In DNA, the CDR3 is TGTGCCAGCAGCCAGACGGCAACAGGGTCGGCTCAGCCCCAGCATTTT.